This is a list of T cell receptor beta chains from one sample in a study of T cells in Graves' hyperthyroidism and ophthalmopathy. TCRdb analysed the multiplex PCR reads with MiXCR anew, one entry per CDR3 protein. The table records 620,000 or so distinct CDR3 sequences, 13% to 15% of them present only once. Sequenced: blood. These receptors originate from a woman in her 50s with Graves' ophthalmopathy. CDR3s include the opening cysteine and the closing phenylalanine or tryptophan. Fields, in order: D gene, J gene, V gene, clone size, CDR3 protein, CDR3 DNA. A D gene is named only where the DNA matches it firmly. For some rows the clone size is stated as once, few or many, or as a class when expanded; others skip it.

NA TRBJ1-6 TRBV7-8 many CASRQPGFNSPLHF TGTGCCAGCAGACAACCGGGATTCAATTCACCCCTCCACTTT
TRBD1 TRBJ2-1 TRBV20-1 many CSAGPGQGADEQFF TGCAGTGCTGGGCCGGGACAGGGGGCCGATGAGCAGTTCTTC
NA TRBJ1-3 TRBV6-1 few CASSEGQAGNTIYF TGTGCCAGCAGTGAAGGACAGGCGGGAAACACCATATATTTT
NA TRBJ2-5 TRBV14 few CASSRDRNQETQYF TGTGCCAGCAGCCGAGACCGAAACCAAGAGACCCAGTACTTC
NA TRBJ1-2 TRBV3-1 NA CASSQDLSTANYGYTF TGTGCCAGCAGCCAAGATCTCTCTACAGCTAACTATGGCTACACCTTC
NA TRBJ2-7 TRBV20-1 few CSARSVVGIGLYEQYF TGCAGTGCTAGATCCGTCGTTGGAATTGGTCTCTACGAGCAGTACTTC
NA TRBJ2-1 TRBV11-2 many CASSLDGGTNYNEQFF TGTGCCAGCAGCTTAGATGGCGGGACCAATTACAATGAGCAGTTCTTC
TRBD1 TRBJ2-4 TRBV6-6 NA CASSYSPGTGGGDIRYF TGTGCCAGCAGTTACTCCCCCGGGACAGGGGGTGGAGACATTCGGTACTTC
NA TRBJ1-2 TRBV7-2 many CASSPYRDGYGYTF TGTGCCAGCAGCCCATACAGGGACGGCTATGGCTACACCTTC
NA TRBJ1-1 TRBV7-9 few CASSLDRVYEAFF TGTGCCAGCAGCTTAGACAGGGTATATGAGGCTTTCTTT
TRBD1 TRBJ1-5 TRBV20-1 many CSASAETGLNQPQHF TGCAGTGCTAGTGCGGAGACAGGGCTAAATCAGCCCCAGCATTTT
NA TRBJ1-1 TRBV20-1 many CSARGLVRAGPTNTEAFF TGCAGTGCTAGAGGGCTAGTCCGGGCGGGACCCACGAACACTGAAGCTTTCTTT
NA TRBJ1-1 TRBV7-2 many CASSRQGRDTEAFF TGTGCCAGCAGCCGTCAGGGGAGGGACACTGAAGCTTTCTTT
NA TRBJ1-5 TRBV2 few CASIRDPGQPQHF TGTGCCAGCATCCGGGACCCTGGGCAGCCCCAGCATTTT
NA TRBJ2-7 TRBV7-2 few CASSLVHYSYEQYF TGTGCCAGCAGCTTAGTTCACTATTCCTACGAGCAGTACTTC
NA TRBJ2-1 TRBV20-1 many CSATTSPGGNEQFF TGCAGTGCTACCACTAGCCCCGGAGGGAATGAGCAGTTCTTC
TRBD1 TRBJ2-7 TRBV6-1 few CASSDQGAKLEQYF TGTGCCAGCAGTGACCAGGGGGCGAAACTCGAGCAGTACTTC
NA TRBJ1-5 TRBV29-1 few CSVQWLPNQPQHF TGCAGCGTTCAGTGGCTTCCCAATCAGCCCCAGCATTTT
NA TRBJ1-1 TRBV28 many CASSFEGSRNTEAFF TGTGCCAGCAGTTTCGAGGGTTCTCGGAACACTGAAGCTTTCTTT
TRBD2 TRBJ2-1 TRBV7-2 many CASSSYRRGDEQFF TGTGCCAGCAGCTCGTATAGGCGGGGGGATGAGCAGTTCTTC
TRBD1 TRBJ1-4 TRBV28 few CASSRQGAANEKLFF TGTGCCAGCAGTCGACAGGGGGCCGCTAATGAAAAACTGTTTTTT
NA TRBJ2-7 TRBV11-1 many CASSSLRIEQYF TGTGCCAGCAGCTCCTTGCGGATCGAGCAGTACTTC
TRBD1 TRBJ1-4 TRBV30 many CAWSPQLTGLQEKLFF TGTGCCTGGAGCCCTCAGTTGACAGGGCTACAAGAAAAACTGTTTTTT
TRBD2 TRBJ2-2 TRBV5-1 few CASSLYGLAENTGELFF TGCGCCAGCAGCTTATACGGACTAGCGGAGAACACCGGGGAGCTGTTTTTT
NA TRBJ2-2 TRBV19 NA CASSIGFPGPGTGELFF TGTGCCAGTAGTATAGGTTTCCCTGGGCCGGGGACCGGGGAGCTGTTTTTT
TRBD1 TRBJ2-3 TRBV12-3/TRBV12-4 many CASSQNRGGDTQYF TGTGCCAGCAGTCAAAACAGGGGTGGAGATACGCAGTATTTT
NA TRBJ1-2 TRBV6-1 few CASSPDMIYGYTF TGTGCCAGCAGCCCGGACATGATATATGGCTACACCTTC
TRBD2 TRBJ2-5 TRBV12-3/TRBV12-4 many CASSSTTSAQETQYF TGTGCCAGCAGTTCCACGACTAGCGCGCAAGAGACCCAGTACTTC
TRBD2 TRBJ2-1 TRBV28 many CASSFEAPSGSPEQFF TGTGCCAGCAGTTTTGAGGCCCCTAGCGGGAGCCCTGAGCAGTTCTTC
NA TRBJ2-2 TRBV3-1 many CASSQEGTRRAGELFF TGTGCCAGCAGCCAAGAAGGGACACGGCGCGCCGGGGAGCTGTTTTTT
NA TRBJ1-3 TRBV18 many CASSPASARTIYF TGTGCCAGCTCACCCGCTAGTGCTCGGACCATATATTTT
NA TRBJ2-1 TRBV6-4 NA CASSYPNNEQFF TGTGCCAGCAGTTACCCCAACAATGAGCAGTTCTTC
NA TRBJ2-2 TRBV5-1 NA CASSLHGAGGTGELFF TGCGCCAGCAGCTTGCACGGGGCGGGCGGCACCGGGGAGCTGTTTTTT
TRBD2 TRBJ2-7 TRBV2 many CASSTGTSGEQYF TGTGCCAGCAGTACCGGGACTAGCGGCGAGCAGTACTTC
TRBD1 TRBJ1-3 TRBV28 NA CASTPGTGGSGNTIYF TGTGCCAGCACCCCCGGGACAGGGGGCTCTGGAAACACCATATATTTT
TRBD2 TRBJ2-1 TRBV12-3/TRBV12-4 many CASSPTSAAADEQFF TGTGCCAGCAGTCCGACTAGCGCCGCGGCGGATGAGCAGTTCTTC
NA TRBJ2-7 TRBV7-9 many CASSLDRAISYEQYF TGTGCCAGCAGCTTAGACAGGGCAATCTCCTACGAGCAGTACTTC
NA TRBJ2-7 TRBV6-6 many CASSYRGYEQYF TGTGCCAGCAGTTACCGGGGTTACGAGCAGTACTTC
TRBD2 TRBJ2-2 TRBV7-2 many CASSLGTSVFAGELFF TGTGCCAGCAGCCTCGGGACTAGCGTGTTCGCCGGGGAGCTGTTTTTT
NA TRBJ1-1 TRBV6-2/TRBV6-3 many CASSYILQRPEAFF TGTGCCAGCAGTTACATTCTCCAACGGCCGGAAGCTTTCTTT
NA TRBJ1-6 TRBV3-1 many CASSQEVRGSPLHF TGTGCCAGCAGCCAAGAAGTTCGGGGTTCACCCCTCCACTTT
TRBD2 TRBJ2-1 TRBV5-1 many CASRVAGARSDEQFF TGCGCCAGCAGAGTAGCGGGAGCTCGGAGCGATGAGCAGTTCTTC
NA TRBJ2-1 TRBV20-1 many CSAPGLPSKSYNEQFF TGCAGTGCCCCGGGACTTCCCTCAAAATCCTACAATGAGCAGTTCTTC
NA TRBJ2-7 TRBV7-9 many CASSGRQTYEQYF TGTGCCAGCAGCGGCCGACAGACCTACGAGCAGTACTTC
NA TRBJ1-1 TRBV29-1 many CSVQGLMNTEAFF TGCAGCGTTCAGGGGCTGATGAACACTGAAGCTTTCTTT
NA TRBJ2-7 TRBV24-1 few CATSPDNSYEQYF TGTGCCACCAGCCCGGACAATTCCTACGAGCAGTACTTC
TRBD2 TRBJ2-5 TRBV6-5 many CASSYGVASGGHQETQYF TGTGCCAGCAGTTACGGCGTAGCTAGCGGGGGCCACCAAGAGACCCAGTACTTC
TRBD2 TRBJ2-7 TRBV5-1 many CASSPPGLAGGEQYF TGCGCCAGCAGCCCACCGGGACTAGCGGGAGGCGAGCAGTACTTC
NA TRBJ2-5 TRBV20-1 many CSARGLLMALKETQYF TGCAGTGCTAGAGGACTCCTGATGGCCCTCAAAGAGACCCAGTACTTC
TRBD2 TRBJ2-2 TRBV28 many CASSPRDYRNTGELFF TGTGCCAGCAGTCCTCGGGACTACCGGAACACCGGGGAGCTGTTTTTT
TRBD2 TRBJ2-1 TRBV20-1 many CSGLGSSYNEQFF TGCAGCGGACTAGGGAGCTCCTACAATGAGCAGTTCTTC